The T cell receptor (beta chain) under discussion was sequenced for a study of blood T cell repertoires in COVID-19. Overall study context: T cells, B-cell-depleted T cells, or PBMCs provided the cDNA or gDNA that served as material.

Authors' data handling: From reference gene primer amplification, estimates of nucleated cell counts were derived. The table came from immunoSEQ multiplex PCR; TCRdb's copy has only in-frame clones and leaves some out. Clone size and V and J calls were adopted from that table, with D and trimming inferred from the DNA. The data hold over 75,000 clones, with over 85% observed a single time. The clonotype originates from a human donor with COVID-19, enrolled during active disease. The donor label of this sample is uncertain. Specimen: peripheral blood.

The CDR3 nucleotides read TGTGCCAGCTCACCACCGAGTCAGAACACCGGGGAGCTGTTTTTT. This translates into CASSPPSQNTGELFF. The gene calls are TRBV18 and TRBJ2-2, with unresolved D. In germline, CDR1 is KGHSH, CDR2 LQKENI. V lost 0 bases, J lost 1 base, and 6 bases lay in between. The length of the CDR3 is 15 residues. Supplemented by reference TRBV18 and TRBJ2-2, the full variable domain reads NAGVMQNPRHLVRRRGQEARLRCSPMKGHSHVYWYRQLPEEGLKFMVYLQKENIIDESGMPKERFSAEFPKEGPSILRIQQVVRGDSAAYFCASSPPSQNTGELFFGEGSRLTVL.